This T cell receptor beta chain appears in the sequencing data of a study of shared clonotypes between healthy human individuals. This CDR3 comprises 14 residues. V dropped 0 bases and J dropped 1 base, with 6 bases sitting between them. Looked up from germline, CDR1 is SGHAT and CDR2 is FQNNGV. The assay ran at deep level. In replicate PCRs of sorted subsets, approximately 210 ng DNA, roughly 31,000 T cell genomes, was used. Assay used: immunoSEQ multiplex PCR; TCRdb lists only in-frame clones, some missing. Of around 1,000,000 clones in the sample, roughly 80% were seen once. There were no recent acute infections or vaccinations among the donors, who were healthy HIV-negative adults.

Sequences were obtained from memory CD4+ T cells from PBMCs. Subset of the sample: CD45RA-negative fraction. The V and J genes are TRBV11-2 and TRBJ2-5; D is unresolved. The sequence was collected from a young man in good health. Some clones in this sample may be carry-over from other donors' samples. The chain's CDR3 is CASSLDGAQETQYF. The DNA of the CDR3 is TGTGCCAGCAGCTTAGACGGTGCCCAAGAGACCCAGTACTTC.